Ten or more counts support the clone carrying this TCR beta chain. Its target is not known. This sample is part of a study of T cell repertoires in cytomegalovirus infection. In the study overall: In public TCR beta signatures, there were indications of both CMV infection and matching HLA type. Broader study findings: CMV-specific TCR beta clonotypes restricted by HLA-C dominated the ex vivo response. Cumulative frequency (of public TCR beta family members) identified carriers of CMV plus the relevant HLA.

TCRdb ran MiXCR on the reads and lists one entry per CDR3 protein. The data contain over 300,000 distinct CDR3 sequences, over 7.5% of them singletons. Germline CDR1 reads KGHSH; CDR2 reads LQKENI. The CDR3 sequence is 13 residues long. The V end was cut by 3 bases, the J end by 5 bases, with 10 bases between. Sequenced material: PBMCs. This clonotype originated in a human donor in good health (CMV status not recorded). Some clones in this sample may be carry-over from other donors' samples. This sequence joins TRBV18 and TRBJ1-1; D is undetermined. CDR3 sequence reads: CASSPQTITEAFF. In DNA form, the CDR3 reads TGTGCCAGCTCACCCCAGACGATAACTGAAGCTTTCTTT.